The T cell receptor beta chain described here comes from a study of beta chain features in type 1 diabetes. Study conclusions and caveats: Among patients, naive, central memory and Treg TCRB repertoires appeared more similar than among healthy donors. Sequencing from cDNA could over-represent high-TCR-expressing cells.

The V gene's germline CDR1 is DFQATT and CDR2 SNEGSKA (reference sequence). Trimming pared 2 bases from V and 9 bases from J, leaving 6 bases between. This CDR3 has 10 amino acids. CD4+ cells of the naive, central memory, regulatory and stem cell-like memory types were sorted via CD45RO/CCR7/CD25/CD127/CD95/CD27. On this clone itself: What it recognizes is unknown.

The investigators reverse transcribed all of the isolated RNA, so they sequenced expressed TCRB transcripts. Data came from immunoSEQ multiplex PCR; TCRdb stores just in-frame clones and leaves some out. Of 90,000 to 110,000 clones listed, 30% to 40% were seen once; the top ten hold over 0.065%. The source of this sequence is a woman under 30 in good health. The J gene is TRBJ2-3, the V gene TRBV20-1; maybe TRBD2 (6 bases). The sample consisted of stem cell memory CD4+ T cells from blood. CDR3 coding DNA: TGCAGTGCTAGACTAGCGACGCAGTATTTT. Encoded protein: CSARLATQYF.